A selection of T cell receptor beta chains follows, all from one sample in a study of blood T cells in healthy people across ages. In TCRdb, the 5' RACE reads were re-called with MiXCR into one record per CDR3 protein. The sample gives 1.5 million to 1.9 million distinct CDR3 sequences, roughly two fifths of which show up once; 4% is in the top ten. Sequencing was performed on blood. These receptors were taken from a woman younger than 35 in good health. Both conserved end residues are part of each CDR3. A D gene is named only where the DNA matches it firmly. Size is omitted from some rows. Given values are once, few, many or a class for expanded clones.

V	D	size	J	DNA	CDR3
TRBV12-3/TRBV12-4	.	.	TRBJ1-1	TGTGCCAGCAGTATCCCGCGGGCGTACACTGAAGCTTTCTTT	CASSIPRAYTEAFF
TRBV20-1	.	few	TRBJ1-5	TGCAGTGCTAGAGATCGTAGGGCCGCCAATCAGCCCCAGCATTTT	CSARDRRAANQPQHF
TRBV4-3	.	.	TRBJ2-5	TGCGCCAGCAGCCAAGAAGATACGAGGGTGGAGACCCAGTACTTC	CASSQEDTRVETQYF
TRBV27	TRBD2	.	TRBJ2-1	TGTGCCAGCAGTTTAGGGTCTAGCGGGATTTGCAATGAGCAGTTCTTC	CASSLGSSGICNEQFF
TRBV28	TRBD2	.	TRBJ2-7	TGTGCCAGCAGTTCTCTAGCGGGAGGGTCAGGGTACGAGCAGTACTTC	CASSSLAGGSGYEQYF
TRBV4-3	.	.	TRBJ1-2	TGCGCCAGCAGCCGGCGGCTCTCAGAGGGGGGCTACACCTTC	CASSRRLSEGGYTF
TRBV4-3	.	.	TRBJ2-2	TGCGCCAGCAGCCAAGCATTCATTACCGGGGAGCTGTTTTTT	CASSQAFITGELFF
TRBV20-1	TRBD2	.	TRBJ2-3	TGCAGTGCTAGAGATGTACGGGGGGGCCCCGCAGATACGCAGTATTTT	CSARDVRGGPADTQYF
TRBV11-2	.	.	TRBJ2-3	TGTGCCAGCAGCCCAGGCCCGGCTAGCCGAATCACAGATACGCAGTATTTT	CASSPGPASRITDTQYF
TRBV6-6	.	.	TRBJ1-1	TGTGCCAGCAGTTACTCACCAGGGAGGAACACTGAAGCTTTCTTT	CASSYSPGRNTEAFF
TRBV28	.	.	TRBJ2-7	TGTGCCAGCAGTTCCCTCAGTGGGAACCCATTCGAACGTCCCTACGAGCAGTACTTC	CASSSLSGNPFERPYEQYF
TRBV2	TRBD2	.	TRBJ2-1	TGTGCCAGCAGTGAGAACCCAGCGGGGTTATACAATGAGCAGTTCTTC	CASSENPAGLYNEQFF
TRBV27	.	few	TRBJ2-1	TGTGCCAGCAGTCCCATCGCGACAGGCAATGAGCAGTTCTTC	CASSPIATGNEQFF
TRBV4-1	.	once	TRBJ1-1	TGCGCCAGCAGCCAAGATGGGGGACTACTGAACACTGAAGCTTTCTTT	CASSQDGGLLNTEAFF
TRBV9	.	once	TRBJ1-4	TGTGCCAGCAGCGTAGGTGGAAGGGATGAAAAACTGTTTTTT	CASSVGGRDEKLFF
TRBV2	TRBD2	.	TRBJ2-3	TGTGCCAGCAGGAAGCTAGCGGGTACCACAGATACGCAGTATTTT	CASRKLAGTTDTQYF
TRBV4-3	TRBD2	many	TRBJ2-2	TGCGCCAGCAGCCAAATAAGCGGGAGTGGCGCGCCGAACACCGGGGAGCTGTTTTTT	CASSQISGSGAPNTGELFF
TRBV30	TRBD2	few	TRBJ2-1	TGTGCCTGGAGCCCCTTCGGCGGGAGGGGCGAAGTTGAGCAGTTCTTC	CAWSPFGGRGEVEQFF
TRBV20-1	.	.	TRBJ1-1	TGCAGTGCTAGAGTCCTTGACAGGTTAAGCACTGAAGCTTTCTTT	CSARVLDRLSTEAFF
TRBV5-1	TRBD1	.	TRBJ2-5	TGCGCCAGCAGCCGGCTTGGGACAGGGGAAGAGACCCAGTACTTC	CASSRLGTGEETQYF
TRBV7-6	.	.	TRBJ2-3	TGTGCCAGCAGCTTGCCGTTAGGGCGAACAGATACGCAGTATTTT	CASSLPLGRTDTQYF
TRBV5-5	TRBD1	.	TRBJ2-3	TGTGCCAGCAGCTGGGGGACAGGGTACGGGAGAGCCGATACGCAGTATTTT	CASSWGTGYGRADTQYF
TRBV29-1	TRBD2	.	TRBJ2-3	TGCGGCGTTGTTGGGAGGGTCACAGATACGCAGTATTTT	CGVVGRVTDTQYF
TRBV12-3/TRBV12-4	TRBD2	few	TRBJ2-1	TGTGCCAGCAGTTTTTTCTTTGTATCTAGCGGGGCTGGCAATGAGCAGTTCTTC	CASSFFFVSSGAGNEQFF
TRBV5-1	.	once	TRBJ2-1	TGCGCCAGCAGCTTGAAAGTGTCAGAGATAACCTACAATGAGCAGTTCTTC	CASSLKVSEITYNEQFF
TRBV7-9	TRBD2	.	TRBJ2-3	TGTGCCAACAGCATACCCACTAGCGGGGGGACCACAGATACGCAGTATTTT	CANSIPTSGGTTDTQYF
TRBV11-1	.	.	TRBJ2-1	TGTGCCAGCAGCGACCGGGTAGGGGTCTACAATGAGCAGTTCTTC	CASSDRVGVYNEQFF
TRBV9	.	few	TRBJ1-5	TGTGCCAGCAGCGTAGGCGCGGCCATGAGGCCCCAGCATTTT	CASSVGAAMRPQHF
TRBV5-1	.	.	TRBJ2-7	TGCGCCAGCAGCCCTTGGGGCGGAAGCTCCTACGAGCAGTACTTC	CASSPWGGSSYEQYF
TRBV4-2	.	few	TRBJ2-3	TGTGCCAGCAGCCAAGAAGGGGCCTTCGAGGGTAGCACAGATACGCAGTATTTT	CASSQEGAFEGSTDTQYF
TRBV15	.	.	TRBJ2-7	TGTGCCACCGGCACAGGGCTCTCCTACGAGCAGTACTTC	CATGTGLSYEQYF
TRBV3-1	TRBD2	few	TRBJ2-1	TGTGCCAGCAGCCAGTGGCTAGCGGCCTACAATGAGCAGTTCTTC	CASSQWLAAYNEQFF
TRBV20-1	.	few	TRBJ2-1	TGCAGTGCTAGAGTTGATAGCGGCCGGCGCAATGAGCAGTTCTTC	CSARVDSGRRNEQFF
TRBV15	TRBD2	.	TRBJ2-4	TGTGCCACCAGCAGAGATCCCAGCGGGAGTTCTGAAAACATTCAGTACTTC	CATSRDPSGSSENIQYF
TRBV9	.	few	TRBJ1-1	TGTGCCAGCAGCCACCGACCCATGAACACTGAAGCTTTCTTT	CASSHRPMNTEAFF
TRBV4-1	.	few	TRBJ2-5	TGCGCCAGCAGCCCTGAACCGCGATTCGAAGAGACCCAGTACTTC	CASSPEPRFEETQYF
TRBV13	.	many	TRBJ2-7	TGTGCCAGCAGCTTAGCTAGTGGGTACGAGCAGTACTTC	CASSLASGYEQYF
TRBV11-2	.	.	TRBJ2-1	TGTGCCAGCAGCTTCGAGCCGGGGGCCAGCTCCTACAATGAGCAGTTCTTC	CASSFEPGASSYNEQFF
TRBV7-9	.	many	TRBJ2-7	TGTGCCAGCAGACCGAACCGGGACGGCAAATCCTACGAGCAGTACTTC	CASRPNRDGKSYEQYF
TRBV5-1	.	.	TRBJ1-2	TGCGCCAGCAGCCCCGAACAGGGCCCAGGTGGCTACACCTTC	CASSPEQGPGGYTF
TRBV7-2	.	.	TRBJ2-7	TGTGCCAGCAGCTTAGATCTGGCAGGGATGTACGAGCAGTACTTC	CASSLDLAGMYEQYF
TRBV20-1	TRBD2	.	TRBJ2-1	TGCAGTGCCAGAGGTGTCACTAGCGGAGTGGGCTCCTACAATGAGCAGTTCTTC	CSARGVTSGVGSYNEQFF
TRBV4-3	.	.	TRBJ2-7	TGCGCCGGCAGCCAAGAATGGGGGGCCTTCTTGTCCTACGAGCAGTACTTC	CAGSQEWGAFLSYEQYF
TRBV7-2	.	.	TRBJ1-4	TGTGCCAGCAGCTTAGCCCCGGGACGGATTAATGAAAAACTGTTTTTT	CASSLAPGRINEKLFF
TRBV9	TRBD2	few	TRBJ2-1	TGTGCCAGCAGCGGTAGCGGGGGGGTGTACAATGAGCAGTTCTTC	CASSGSGGVYNEQFF
TRBV4-3	.	few	TRBJ2-7	TGCGCCAGCAGCCAAGGGAGACATTCCTCCTACGAGCAGTACTTC	CASSQGRHSSYEQYF
TRBV5-1	.	.	TRBJ2-1	TGCGCCAGCAGCTTGGCCGGAGGTCGGACCTCCGGCGTGAATGAGCAGTTCTTC	CASSLAGGRTSGVNEQFF
TRBV5-8	TRBD2	.	TRBJ2-5	TGTGCCAGCAGCAGACTAGCGGGGAGCCTCTTGGAGCAGTACTTC	CASSRLAGSLLEQYF
TRBV20-1	.	few	TRBJ1-2	TGCAGTGCCTTGCGGCCAGTTGGGGATGGCTACACCTTC	CSALRPVGDGYTF
TRBV7-9	.	.	TRBJ2-5	TGTGCCAGCAGCTTAGTGCTAGCATTCGAGAGAGAGACCCAGTACTTC	CASSLVLAFERETQYF
TRBV2	.	.	TRBJ1-2	TGTGCCAGCGTTCGAATAAACTATGGCTACACCTTC	CASVRINYGYTF